One sample yielded the 17 T cell receptor beta chains listed below, sequenced in a study of cytomegalovirus exposure and HLA in healthy donors. Clones were read by immunoSEQ multiplex PCR, and TCRdb kept only the in-frame ones, dropping some. The sample has about 360,000 clones, about nine tenths seen once. Sample: PBMCs. These receptors originate from a woman younger than 35 in good health and CMV-seronegative.

This chain uses TRBV30 with TRBJ2-1; D unclear. The CDR3 has 14 residues. Germline loops: CDR1 GTSNPN, CDR2 SVGIG (reference sequence). Between the trimmed V and J ends, which lost 0 bases and 2 bases, there was a span of 8 bases. The CDR3 sequence: CAWSVIAAYNEQFF. The CDR3 nucleotides are TGTGCCTGGAGTGTAATAGCTGCCTACAATGAGCAGTTCTTC.

The genes are TRBV2 and TRBJ2-1; 9 positions agree with TRBD2. Germline CDR1 is SNHLY and CDR2 is FYNNEI. CDR3 size: 16 residues. V lost 3 bases and J lost 4; bases outside the gene matches: 7. CDR3: CASSDPGAGGYNEQFF. The CDR3 nucleotides read TGTGCCAGCAGTGACCCCGGAGCGGGAGGTTACAATGAGCAGTTCTTC.

CDR3: CAWSVSGYGYTF. CDR3 in DNA: TGTGCCTGGAGCGTCAGCGGGTATGGCTACACCTTC. The chain links TRBV30 to TRBJ1-2, with unresolved D. The CDR3 is 12 amino acids. Germline loops: CDR1 GTSNPN, CDR2 SVGIG (reference sequence). V was cut by 3 bases and J by 5 bases, with 10 bases left in between.

V is TRBV4-1 and J is TRBJ2-3, with a weak D call TRBD1 (5 bases). V dropped 0 bases and J dropped 1 base, with 14 bases sitting between them. Germline CDR1 MGHRA, CDR2 YSYEKL. The CDR3 has 17 amino acids. This CDR3 reads CASSQDYSAGRTDTQYF. Here the CDR3 DNA reads TGCGCCAGCAGCCAAGATTACTCGGCAGGGCGCACAGATACGCAGTATTTT.

V gene TRBV5-4 combines with J gene TRBJ1-1; D gene unclear. V lost 1 base and J 1 base, leaving 8 bases between the germline ends. The CDR3 has 14 amino acids. The germline V gene has CDR1 SGHNT and CDR2 YYREEE (reference sequence). CDR3 bases: TGTGCCAGCAGCTTGAGTCCCAGGAACACTGAAGCTTTCTTT. As protein: CASSLSPRNTEAFF.

V and J are TRBV10-2 and TRBJ1-2; D may be TRBD1 (5 bases). Trimming removed 6 bases at V and 8 bases at J, with 19 bases between. The CDR3 has 14 amino acids. Per the germline V gene, CDR1 is WSHSY and CDR2 is SAAADI. CDR3 protein: CASSMTWGEDGYTF. Written as DNA, the CDR3 is TGCGCCAGCAGCATGACTTGGGGGGAGGACGGCTACACCTTC.

J is TRBJ1-3 and V is TRBV5-1; no clear D. Germline loops: CDR1 SGHRS, CDR2 YFSETQ. Trimming took 7 bases from V and 2 from J, leaving 16 bases between them. This CDR3 contains 15 residues. The CDR3 here is CASRREGTTGNTIYF. DNA of the CDR3: TGCGCCAGCCGACGGGAGGGAACGACTGGAAACACCATATATTTT.

This clone was recorded only once. The chain links TRBV6-5 to TRBJ1-1; D gene unclear. CDR1 is MNHEY, CDR2 SVGAGI, per germline. The ends were cut back, 2 bases at V and 5 bases at J, with 12 bases in the middle. This CDR3 is built from 14 residues. CDR3 amino acids: CASSYGRRKTEAFF. CDR3 DNA: TGTGCCAGCAGTTACGGTCGGAGGAAAACTGAAGCTTTCTTT.

The table lists this clone with a few counts. The CDR3 spells CASSLARFNQPQHF. The CDR3, as DNA: TGTGCCAGCAGTTTAGCCAGGTTCAATCAGCCCCAGCATTTT. The chain is built from TRBV27 and TRBJ1-5; unclear D gene. From germline, CDR1 is MNHEY and CDR2 SMNVEV (reference sequence). This CDR3 comprises 14 residues. The V end was cut by 2 bases, the J end by 3 bases, with 8 bases between.

The chain combines TRBV5-4 with TRBJ2-3, with 12 bases lining up with TRBD2. Per the germline V gene, CDR1 is SGHNT and CDR2 is YYREEE (reference sequence). This CDR3 contains 15 residues. V was clipped by 4 bases and J by 5 bases; unmatched bases: 5. Here the CDR3 reads CASSPTSGRRDTQYF. The DNA of the CDR3 is TGTGCCAGCAGCCCGACTAGCGGGAGAAGAGATACGCAGTATTTT. The whole variable domain, remainder taken from reference TRBV5-4 and TRBJ2-3, is ETGVTQSPTHLIKTRGQQVTLRCSSQSGHNTVSWYQQALGQGPQFIFQYYREEENGRGNFPPRFSGLQFPNYSSELNVNALELDDSALYLCASSPTSGRRDTQYFGPGTRLTVL.

The CDR3: CASAGSTSGGEVKEFF. In DNA, the CDR3 is TGCGCCAGCGCAGGTAGCACTAGCGGGGGGGAAGTGAAGGAGTTCTTC. V and J are TRBV5-1 and TRBJ2-1, with 13 bases fitting TRBD2. The germline V gene encodes CDR1 SGHRS and CDR2 YFSETQ. This CDR3 is built from 16 residues. V dropped 7 bases and J dropped 14; count of bases not matched to a gene: 18.

The chain recombines TRBV27 with TRBJ2-7, with TRBD2 matching 11 bases. Unmatched junction bases numbered 1, after V lost 3 bases and J lost 3 bases. CDR1 and CDR2 from the germline V gene are MNHEY and SMNVEV (reference sequence). This CDR3 spans 14 amino acids. CDR3 sequence reads: CASSLGLADYEQYF. The CDR3 nucleotides read TGTGCCAGCAGTTTGGGACTAGCGGACTACGAGCAGTACTTC.

The chain combines TRBV10-3 with TRBJ1-5, with D perhaps TRBD1 (6 bases). The V gene lost 10 bases and the J gene lost 5 bases, with 18 bases spanning the gap. Germline CDR1 and CDR2: ENHRY and SYGVKD. The CDR3 is 14 residues long. The CDR3 loop reads CASWTALTDQPQHF. For the CDR3, the DNA is TGTGCCAGCTGGACAGCATTGACGGATCAGCCCCAGCATTTT.

The rearrangement uses TRBV6-5 and TRBJ2-3; 8 positions match TRBD2. This CDR3 has 15 residues. CDR1 is MNHEY and CDR2 is SVGAGI in the germline V gene. With V trimmed by 6 bases and J by 3 bases, 8 bases remained unmatched. CDR3 in amino acids: CASRRRGGRTDTQYF. The CDR3 region has the DNA TGTGCCAGCAGACGACGGGGGGGCAGGACAGATACGCAGTATTTT.

V and J are TRBV7-2 and TRBJ1-2, with 7 positions matching TRBD1. J was trimmed by 6 bases and V by 3 bases; bases with no gene match: 16. CDR1 and CDR2 from the germline V gene are SGHTA and FQGNSA. The CDR3 is 17 amino acids. CDR3 DNA: TGTGCCAGCAGCTTCGATAAAGACAGGGACTTTAGGGATGGCTACACCTTC. It yields the protein CASSFDKDRDFRDGYTF.

The chain recombines TRBV15 with TRBJ2-1; possibly TRBD2 for D (6 bases). The CDR3 length is 16 residues. The V end was cut by 5 bases, the J end by 2 bases, with 16 bases between. Germline V gives CDR1 LNHNV, CDR2 YYDKDF (reference sequence). CDR3 amino acids: CATSGGPAGPYNEQFF. As DNA, the CDR3 is TGTGCCACCAGCGGGGGACCGGCGGGGCCCTACAATGAGCAGTTCTTC.

V is TRBV4-1 and J is TRBJ1-5; D is unclear. This CDR3 is built from 16 residues. Trimming left V 0 bases short and J 0 bases short, with 9 bases between. Germline CDR1 MGHRA, CDR2 YSYEKL. The CDR3 is CASSQDLIHSNQPQHF. In nucleotides, the CDR3 is TGCGCCAGCAGCCAAGATCTAATCCATAGCAATCAGCCCCAGCATTTT.